Listed below are T cell receptor beta chains from one sample, sequenced in a study of spatial heterogeneity in lung cancer. A single record per CDR3 protein comes from TCRdb applying MiXCR to the 5' RACE reads. This sample carries approximately 44,000 distinct CDR3 sequences, 10% to 15% of them seen once, and the ten largest clones take around 39%. The sample in question was PBMCs, obtained at surgery. The receptors stem from a female donor with early-stage non-small cell lung cancer. CDR3s include the opening cysteine and the closing phenylalanine or tryptophan. Fields, in order: D gene, clone size, CDR3 length, J gene, V gene, CDR3 DNA, CDR3 protein. The D gene is left open where the match is weak. Only some rows state a clone size, as once, few, many or a class for expanded clones.

>NA|NA|13|TRBJ2-1|TRBV14
TGTGCCAGCAGCCAAGGCACCGTCAATGAGCAGTTCTTC
CASSQGTVNEQFF
>NA|NA|16|TRBJ1-2|TRBV5-1
TGCGCCAGCAGCCCGGGTTTGGGGGGCGCCTTCTATGGCTACACCTTC
CASSPGLGGAFYGYTF
>NA|NA|14|TRBJ2-5|TRBV29-1
TGCAGCGTTGAAGACGGGGCTAGTGGGGAGACCCAGTACTTC
CSVEDGASGETQYF
>TRBD1|few|15|TRBJ1-2|TRBV5-4
TGTGCCAGCAGCGATTCCGGACAGGGGTACTATGGCTACACCTTC
CASSDSGQGYYGYTF
>NA|NA|15|TRBJ2-3|TRBV5-1
TGCGCCAGCAGCTTGCCGCAGAGCAGCACAGATACGCAGTATTTT
CASSLPQSSTDTQYF
>NA|NA|18|TRBJ2-4|TRBV5-6
TGTGCCAGCAGCTTAGGCCCGACGGATTTCGGAGCCAAAAACATTCAGTACTTC
CASSLGPTDFGAKNIQYF
>NA|few|13|TRBJ1-1|TRBV6-1
TGTGCCAGCAGTGTAGAGGGAGGCACTGAAGCTTTCTTT
CASSVEGGTEAFF
>TRBD1|NA|12|TRBJ1-5|TRBV28
TGTGCCAGCACAGGGGGCCTGAAGCCCCAGCATTTT
CASTGGLKPQHF
>TRBD2|NA|16|TRBJ2-1|TRBV7-9
TGTGCCAGCAGAGCTACTAGCGGGGCTTCCTACAATGAGCAGTTCTTC
CASRATSGASYNEQFF
>NA|few|11|TRBJ1-2|TRBV29-1
TGCAGCGTTGGACGAGGGGTAGGCTACACCTTC
CSVGRGVGYTF
>NA|many|15|TRBJ1-2|TRBV12-3/TRBV12-4
TGTGCCAGCAACTATGGGGCCCTCAGCCCCTATGGCTACACCTTC
CASNYGALSPYGYTF
>NA|few|13|TRBJ1-1|TRBV28
TGTGCCAGCAGTTTCGCCTGGCAGGGTGTAGCTTTCTTT
CASSFAWQGVAFF
>NA|few|12|TRBJ1-1|TRBV6-5
TGTGCCAGCAGTTACTCCACAGGTGAAGCTTTCTTT
CASSYSTGEAFF
>NA|many|15|TRBJ1-5|TRBV5-1
TGCGCCAGCAGCTTAGGACCGGTGGGGAACCAGCCCCAGCATTTT
CASSLGPVGNQPQHF
>NA|few|12|TRBJ1-1|TRBV29-1
TGCAGCGTTGAAAAGGGGAACACTGAAGCTTTCTTT
CSVEKGNTEAFF
>NA|few|12|TRBJ2-5|TRBV13
TGTGCCAGCAGCCCGCGCGGGCGAGCCCAGTACTTC
CASSPRGRAQYF
>NA|NA|13|TRBJ1-5|TRBV18
TGTGCCAGCTCACCCCGCCCGGAGAGGCCCCAGCATTTT
CASSPRPERPQHF
>TRBD1|NA|12|TRBJ1-2|TRBV29-1
TGCAGCGTTCGGACAGGGAGTTATGGCTACACCTTC
CSVRTGSYGYTF
>TRBD1|NA|15|TRBJ1-2|TRBV25-1
TGTGCCAGCAGCCCGGTGGGACAGGCTAACTATGGCTACACCTTC
CASSPVGQANYGYTF
>TRBD1|few|16|TRBJ1-2|TRBV7-2
TGTGCCAGCAGCCCAAGGACAGGGGGTACGGACTATGGCTACACCTTC
CASSPRTGGTDYGYTF
>NA|few|14|TRBJ1-5|TRBV20-1
TGCAGTGCTAGAGAGGGGGGCCGCAATCAGCCCCAGCATTTT
CSAREGGRNQPQHF
>NA|NA|15|TRBJ1-1|TRBV6-5
TGTGCCAGCAGTTACTCGATCCTCTTTCGCACTGAAGCTTTCTTT
CASSYSILFRTEAFF
>TRBD1|few|16|TRBJ1-1|TRBV2
TGTGCCAGCATCGGAGACAGGGGGCCTGGAGTCGATGAAGCTTTCTTT
CASIGDRGPGVDEAFF
>TRBD1|few|14|TRBJ2-5|TRBV6-1
TGTGCCAGCAGAGACAGGGGATCTCGGGAGACCCAGTACTTC
CASRDRGSRETQYF
>TRBD1|NA|13|TRBJ1-2|TRBV29-1
TGCAGCGTTGGGACAGGGGGTTCCGATGGCTACACCTTC
CSVGTGGSDGYTF
>TRBD1|many|14|TRBJ1-5|TRBV6-5
TGTGCCAGCAGCTCACAGGGGACGGGACAGCCCCAGCATTTT
CASSSQGTGQPQHF
>NA|few|14|TRBJ1-2|TRBV7-2
TGTGCCAGCAGCTTACAGGGACCCCCCTATGGCTACACCTTC
CASSLQGPPYGYTF